The next 9 T cell receptor beta chains were all read from a single sample in a study of CD4 T cells in relation to SARS-CoV-2 and coronaviruses. What these receptors recognize is not known. TCRdb keeps only in-frame clones here, not all; method: immunoSEQ multiplex PCR. The sample carries about 12,000 clones, 69% recorded once. Unexposed donor CD4+ T cells date from about 2011-2018, before the COVID-19 pandemic. CD4+ T cells were isolated from the cells after more than nine days of culture. The material sequenced was CD4+ T cells from PBMCs, cultured in vitro. The source of these receptors is a human donor in good health.

In this sample, this clone turned up once. V is TRBV27 and J is TRBJ2-1; 10 positions match TRBD2. Germline CDR1 is MNHEY and CDR2 is SMNVEV (reference sequence). Trimming at V came to 3 bases and at J to 7 bases, leaving 12 bases not matched to a gene. The CDR3 is 17 amino acids. The CDR3 is CASSFWTSGGGVNEQFF. The CDR3 bases are TGTGCCAGCAGTTTCTGGACTAGCGGAGGGGGGGTGAATGAGCAGTTCTTC.

The V call is TRBV11-2, the J call TRBJ2-7, with TRBD2 as a possible D gene (5 bases). This CDR3 has 15 amino acids. Trimming left V 1 base short and J 2 bases short, with 12 bases between. The germline V gene encodes CDR1 SGHAT and CDR2 FQNNGV. The CDR3 loop is CASSLALLDTYEQYF. DNA for the CDR3: TGTGCCAGCAGCTTAGCTCTACTAGATACCTACGAGCAGTACTTC.

The chain carries TRBV5-1 and TRBJ1-6; maybe TRBD1 (5 bases). Between the trimmed V and J ends, which lost 5 bases and 7 bases, there was a span of 13 bases. This CDR3 is 14 amino acids long. CDR1 SGHRS and CDR2 YFSETQ come from the germline V gene. The CDR3 is CASSPTVGNSPLHF. DNA for the CDR3: TGCGCCAGCAGTCCGACAGTGGGGAATTCACCCCTCCACTTT.

V usage is TRBV4-2 and J usage is TRBJ1-5; D perhaps matches TRBD1 (5 bases). The germline CDR1 and CDR2 sequences are LGHNA and YNFKEQ. With 1 base removed from V and 5 bases from J, the gap between germline ends came to 15 bases. This CDR3 is built from 16 residues. The CDR3 sequence is CASSQVTGTDYQPQHF. CDR3 coding DNA: TGTGCCAGCAGCCAAGTTACCGGGACGGATTATCAGCCCCAGCATTTT.

The chain recombines TRBV20-1 with TRBJ2-7, with TRBD2 matching 10 bases. In germline, CDR1 is DFQATT, CDR2 SNEGSKA (reference sequence). The CDR3 sequence is 15 residues long. V was pared by 3 bases and J by 3 bases, with 8 bases of the junction left unmatched. DNA of the CDR3: TGCAGTGCTAGTAAGGGAGCGGGAGGGAGCTACGAGCAGTACTTC. It encodes CSASKGAGGSYEQYF.

The J gene is TRBJ2-7, the V gene TRBV2; 12 bases line up with TRBD2. The V segment lost 3 bases and the J segment 4 bases; nucleotides outside the gene matches: 7. This CDR3 has 16 residues. From germline, CDR1 is SNHLY and CDR2 FYNNEI. The CDR3 nucleotides are TGTGCCAGCAGTGATCATCCGGGACTAGCGGGTTACGAGCAGTACTTC. Residues: CASSDHPGLAGYEQYF.

The chain couples TRBV2 to TRBJ2-7; D might be TRBD2 (5 bases). The CDR3 is made up of 15 amino acids. V lost 5 bases, J lost 5 bases, and 19 bases lay in between. Germline CDR1 is SNHLY and CDR2 is FYNNEI. The CDR3 loop is CASSWFVVGADEQYF. In DNA form, the CDR3 reads TGTGCCAGCAGTTGGTTTGTGGTGGGAGCGGACGAGCAGTACTTC.

The chain uses TRBV19 and TRBJ2-3; D gene uncertain. V was cut by 10 bases and J by 4 bases, with 12 bases left in between. The CDR3 has 12 amino acids. Looked up from germline, CDR1 is LNHDA and CDR2 is SQIVND (reference sequence). CDR3 residues: CATRSLADTQYF. The CDR3 region has the DNA TGTGCCACCCGGTCTTTGGCAGATACGCAGTATTTT.

V usage is TRBV5-1 and J usage is TRBJ2-7; 7 positions match TRBD1. Germline loops: CDR1 SGHRS, CDR2 YFSETQ. J gave up 3 bases and V 0 bases, and 6 bases lay outside the gene matches. CDR3 length: 15 amino acids. The CDR3, as DNA: TGCGCCAGCAGCTTGGAAGGGGACAGCTACTACGAGCAGTACTTC. It yields the protein CASSLEGDSYYEQYF.